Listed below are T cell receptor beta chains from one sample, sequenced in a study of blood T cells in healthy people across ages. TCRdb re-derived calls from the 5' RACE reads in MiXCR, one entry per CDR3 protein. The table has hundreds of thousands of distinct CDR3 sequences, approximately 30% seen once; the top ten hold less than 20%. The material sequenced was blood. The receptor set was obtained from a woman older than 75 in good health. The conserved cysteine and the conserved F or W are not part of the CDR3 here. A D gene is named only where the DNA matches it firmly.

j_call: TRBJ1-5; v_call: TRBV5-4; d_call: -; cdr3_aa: ASSLPGAGQPQH
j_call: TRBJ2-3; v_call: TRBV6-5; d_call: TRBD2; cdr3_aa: ASRQSLAGGSDTQY
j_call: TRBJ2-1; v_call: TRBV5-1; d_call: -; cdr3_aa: ASSVGTDYNEQF
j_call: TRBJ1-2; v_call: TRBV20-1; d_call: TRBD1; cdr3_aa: SARRTGLDGYT
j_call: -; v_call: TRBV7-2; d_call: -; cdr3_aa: ASGVQGGYEQY
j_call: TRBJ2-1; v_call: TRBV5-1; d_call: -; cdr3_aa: ASSLWRAREQF
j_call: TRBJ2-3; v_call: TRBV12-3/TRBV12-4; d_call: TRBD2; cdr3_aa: ASGFIAGGTDTQY
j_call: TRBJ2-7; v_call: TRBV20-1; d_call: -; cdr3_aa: SAREDANEQY
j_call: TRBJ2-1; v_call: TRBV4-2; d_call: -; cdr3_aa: ASSQKGEAKSYNEQF
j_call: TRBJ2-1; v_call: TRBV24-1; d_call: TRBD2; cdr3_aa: ATSKARGAGGDEQF
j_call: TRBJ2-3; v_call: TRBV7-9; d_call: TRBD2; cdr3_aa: ASSLRSGGPGSNTDTQY
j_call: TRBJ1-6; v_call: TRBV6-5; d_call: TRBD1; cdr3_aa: ASTRPGQGGSPLH
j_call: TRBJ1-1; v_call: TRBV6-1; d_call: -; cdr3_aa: ASSESAGWPEAF
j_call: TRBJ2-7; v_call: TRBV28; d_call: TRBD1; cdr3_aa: ASSFPTTGEQY
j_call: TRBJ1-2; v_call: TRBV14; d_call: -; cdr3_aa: ASSQLRDPTRYT
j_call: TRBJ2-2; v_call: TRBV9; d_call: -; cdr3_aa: ASSVVARPLPGELF
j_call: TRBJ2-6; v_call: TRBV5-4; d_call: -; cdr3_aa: VSSPDRHRIFPGANVLT
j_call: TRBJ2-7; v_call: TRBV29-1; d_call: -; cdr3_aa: SVVQGSDEQY
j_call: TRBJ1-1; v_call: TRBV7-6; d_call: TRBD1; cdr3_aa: ASSLGTGPLNTEAF
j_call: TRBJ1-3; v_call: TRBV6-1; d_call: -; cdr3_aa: ASSARSVGNTIY
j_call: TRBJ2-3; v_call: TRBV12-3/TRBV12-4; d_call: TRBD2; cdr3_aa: ASSVGGGTQY
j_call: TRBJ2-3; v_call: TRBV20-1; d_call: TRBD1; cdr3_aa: SAASTGRADTQY
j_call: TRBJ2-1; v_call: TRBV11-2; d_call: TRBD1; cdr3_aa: ASSVDRGTFLEQF
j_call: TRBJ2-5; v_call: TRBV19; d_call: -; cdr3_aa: ASSIDAGETQY
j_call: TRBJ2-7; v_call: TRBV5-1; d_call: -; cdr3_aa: ASKGAYYEQY
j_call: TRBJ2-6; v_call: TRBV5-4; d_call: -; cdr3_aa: ASSLGTGANVRT
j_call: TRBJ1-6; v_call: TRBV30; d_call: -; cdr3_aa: AWSLGTGSPLH
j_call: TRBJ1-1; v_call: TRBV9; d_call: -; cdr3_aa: ASSILEGTEAF
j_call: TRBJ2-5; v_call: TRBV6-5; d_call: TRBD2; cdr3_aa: ASSTTSGGYQRTQY
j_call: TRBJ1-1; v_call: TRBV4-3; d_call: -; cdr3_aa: ASSQDGVGVMNTEAF
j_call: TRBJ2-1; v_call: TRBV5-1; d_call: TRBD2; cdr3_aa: ASSLVASGGGSEQF
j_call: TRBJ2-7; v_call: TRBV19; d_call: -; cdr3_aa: ASSTPSMGTYEQY
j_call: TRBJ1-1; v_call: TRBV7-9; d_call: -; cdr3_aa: ASSFSNPRGTEAF
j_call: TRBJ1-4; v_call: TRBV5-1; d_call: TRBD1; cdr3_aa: ASSLDRANEKLF
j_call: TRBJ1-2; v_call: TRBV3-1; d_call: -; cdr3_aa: ASSSRGVGYT
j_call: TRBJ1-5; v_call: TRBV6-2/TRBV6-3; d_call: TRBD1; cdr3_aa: ASRPGQVSQPQH
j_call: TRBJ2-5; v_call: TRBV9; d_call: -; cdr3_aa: ASSATARETQY
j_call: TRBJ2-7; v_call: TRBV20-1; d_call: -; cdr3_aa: SARYLNSLGEQY
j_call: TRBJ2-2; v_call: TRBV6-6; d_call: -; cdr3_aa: ASRRKRSGAGELF
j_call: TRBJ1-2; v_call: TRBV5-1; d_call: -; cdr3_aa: ASSLDGQSLYGYT
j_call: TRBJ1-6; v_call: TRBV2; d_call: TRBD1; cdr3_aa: ASRDRQDSPLH
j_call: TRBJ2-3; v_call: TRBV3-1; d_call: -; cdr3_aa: ASQRAGRTDTQY
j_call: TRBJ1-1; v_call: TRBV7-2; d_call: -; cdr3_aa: ASSLEAGGRTF
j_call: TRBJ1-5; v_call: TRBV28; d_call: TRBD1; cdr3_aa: ASSPGGRDSNQPQH
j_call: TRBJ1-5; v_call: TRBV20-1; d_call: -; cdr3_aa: SALDPLGRGNQPQH
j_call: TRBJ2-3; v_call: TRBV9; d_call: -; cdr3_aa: ASSKVATGTSSTDTQY
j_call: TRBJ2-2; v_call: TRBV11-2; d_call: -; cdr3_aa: ASSTMRVSSTGELF
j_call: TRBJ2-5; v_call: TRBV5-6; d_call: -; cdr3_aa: VSSQGIQETQY
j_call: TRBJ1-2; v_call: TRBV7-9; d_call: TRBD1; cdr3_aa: ASSQVQGVYGYT
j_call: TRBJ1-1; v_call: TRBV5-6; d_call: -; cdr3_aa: ASSLYGPNTEAF
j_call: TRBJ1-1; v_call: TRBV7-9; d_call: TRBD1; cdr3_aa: ASRTGTGGNSEAF
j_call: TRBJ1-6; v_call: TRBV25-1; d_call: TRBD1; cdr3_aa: ASSGAGLTGVGSPLH
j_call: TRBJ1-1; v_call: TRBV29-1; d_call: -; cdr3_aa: SVVGVLAEAF
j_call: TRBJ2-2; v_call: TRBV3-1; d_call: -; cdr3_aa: ASSRDVTNTGELF
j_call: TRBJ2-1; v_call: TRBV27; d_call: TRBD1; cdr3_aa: ASSFWGDRVRNEQF
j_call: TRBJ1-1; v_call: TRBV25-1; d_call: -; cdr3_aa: ASSQWVNTEAF
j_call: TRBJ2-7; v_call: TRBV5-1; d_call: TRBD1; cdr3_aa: ASCSEDRRPQNEQY